This T cell receptor (beta chain) was found in a study of neoadjuvant anti-PD-1 for oral cavity cancer. In the study overall: Around day 43, patients without progression received a fourth nivolumab dose before surgery.

The patients had HPV-negative, locally advanced oral cavity squamous cell carcinoma. PBMCs were not maintained or expanded in culture before analysis. Sequencing was performed with immunoSEQ multiplex PCR; in TCRdb, only in-frame clones are kept and a portion is missing. Among about 81,000 clones listed, roughly 80% were seen once. Sequenced material: PBMCs, taken before nivolumab (anti-PD-1) treatment. The sequence was collected from a person aged 40 to 85 with oral cavity squamous cell carcinoma.

The CDR3 region has the DNA TGTGCCAGCAGGTCCCCCAATGAGCAGTTCTTC. It is translated as CASRSPNEQFF. The chain recombines TRBV6-5 with TRBJ2-1; D is uncertain. From germline, CDR1 is MNHEY and CDR2 SVGAGI. V was cut by 6 bases and J by 6 bases, with 6 bases left in between. The CDR3 covers 11 residues.